This T cell receptor beta chain is from a study of blood T cell repertoires in COVID-19. After removal of 5 bases from V and 5 bases from J, the junction contained 5 bases not matched to a gene. The CDR3 contains 13 residues. Germline values: CDR1 MDHEN, CDR2 SYDVKM. Authors' data handling: Nucleated cell number was recorded as an estimate derived from reference gene primer amplification. Assay used: immunoSEQ multiplex PCR; TCRdb lists only in-frame clones, some missing. V, J and clone size reflect that table, while D and trimming were determined from the DNA. The table records some 330,000 clones, around nine tenths of them present only once.

The sample comprised peripheral blood. The chain has TRBV28 and TRBJ2-5; 7 bases are shared with TRBD2. This receptor was taken from a woman aged 25 to 39 with COVID-19, enrolled during active disease. The CDR3 DNA reads TGTGCCAGCAGTCCCCTGGGGGGGGAGACCCAGTACTTC. This gives the protein CASSPLGGETQYF. The whole variable domain, remainder taken from reference TRBV28 and TRBJ2-5, is DVKVTQSSRYLVKRTGEKVFLECVQDMDHENMFWYRQDPGLGLRLIYFSYDVKMKEKGDIPEGYSVSREKKERFSLILESASTNQTSMYLCASSPLGGETQYFGPGTRLLVL.